This entry describes one T cell receptor beta chain. The protocol was immunoSEQ multiplex PCR, while the TCRdb copy is restricted to in-frame clones and leaves out a portion. This repertoire shows 200,000 to 250,000 clones, 70% to 90% found once; its top ten account for around 3%. This specimen comes from a study of blood T cell repertoires in COVID-19. Looked up from germline, CDR1 is MGHDK and CDR2 is SYGVNS. With V trimmed by 5 bases and J by 1 base, 3 bases remained unmatched. CDR3 size: 15 residues. The sequence derives from a man aged 45-65 years who had recovered from COVID-19. The J gene is TRBJ1-1, the V gene TRBV25-1; TRBD1 aligns across 11 bases. Sequencing input: peripheral blood. The CDR3 DNA is TGTGCCAGCAGTAGGACAGGGGGCGGGAACACTGAAGCTTTCTTT. Translated, it gives CASSRTGGGNTEAFF.